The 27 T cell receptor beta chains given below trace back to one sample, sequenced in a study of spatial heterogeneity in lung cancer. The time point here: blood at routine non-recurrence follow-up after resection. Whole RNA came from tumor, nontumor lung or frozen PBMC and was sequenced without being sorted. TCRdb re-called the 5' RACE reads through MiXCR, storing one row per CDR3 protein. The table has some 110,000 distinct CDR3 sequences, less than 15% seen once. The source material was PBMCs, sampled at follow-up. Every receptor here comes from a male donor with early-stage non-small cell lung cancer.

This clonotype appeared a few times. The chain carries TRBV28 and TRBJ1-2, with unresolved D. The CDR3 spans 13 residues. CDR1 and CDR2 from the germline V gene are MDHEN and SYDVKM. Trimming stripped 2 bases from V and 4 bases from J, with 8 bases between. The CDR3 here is CASSLLGPYGYTF. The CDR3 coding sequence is TGTGCCAGCAGTTTACTGGGCCCCTATGGCTACACCTTC.

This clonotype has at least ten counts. CDR3 loop: CASSPKGLAGGHGEQFF. In DNA form, the CDR3 reads TGTGCCAGCAGCCCCAAAGGACTAGCGGGGGGGCACGGTGAGCAGTTCTTC. The J gene is TRBJ2-1, the V gene TRBV7-2; 15 nucleotides match TRBD2. The CDR3 sequence is 17 residues long. V gave up 5 bases and J gave up 9 bases; unmatched junction bases: 11. From germline, CDR1 is SGHTA and CDR2 FQGNSA. Combining the CDR3 with reference TRBV7-2 and TRBJ2-1 gives the whole variable domain GAGVSQSPSNKVTEKGKDVELRCDPISGHTALYWYRQSLGQGLEFLIYFQGNSAPDKSGLPSDRFSAERTGGSVSTLTIQRTQQEDSAVYLCASSPKGLAGGHGEQFFGPGTRLTVL.

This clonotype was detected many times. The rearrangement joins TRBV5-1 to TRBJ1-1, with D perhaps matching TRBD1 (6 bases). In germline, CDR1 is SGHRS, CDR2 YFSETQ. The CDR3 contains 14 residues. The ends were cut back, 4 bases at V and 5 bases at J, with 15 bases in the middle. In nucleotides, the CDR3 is TGCGCCAGCAGCCTTACTCTCCAGGGGACTGAAGCTTTCTTT. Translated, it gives CASSLTLQGTEAFF.

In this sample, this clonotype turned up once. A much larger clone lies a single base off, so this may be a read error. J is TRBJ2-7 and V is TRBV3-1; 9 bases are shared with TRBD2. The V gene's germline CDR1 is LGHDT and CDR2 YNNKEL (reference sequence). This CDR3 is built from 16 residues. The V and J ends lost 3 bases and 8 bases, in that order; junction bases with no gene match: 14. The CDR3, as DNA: TGTGCCAGCAGCCAGGGGACTAGCTGGGGGGTAAGCAAGCAGTACTTC. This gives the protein CASSQGTSWGVSKQYF.

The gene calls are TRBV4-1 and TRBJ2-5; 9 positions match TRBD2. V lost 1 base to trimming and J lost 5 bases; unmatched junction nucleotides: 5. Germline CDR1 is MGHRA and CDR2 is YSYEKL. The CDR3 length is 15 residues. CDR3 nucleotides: TGCGCCAGCAGCCAAGGGGCGGGGGGGCCGGAGACCCAGTACTTC. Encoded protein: CASSQGAGGPETQYF.

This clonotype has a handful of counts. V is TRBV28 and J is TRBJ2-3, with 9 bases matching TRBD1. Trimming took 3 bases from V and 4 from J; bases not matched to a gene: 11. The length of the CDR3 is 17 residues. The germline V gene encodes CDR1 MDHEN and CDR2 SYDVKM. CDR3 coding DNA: TGTGCCAGCAGTTTCCTGCCTCCGGACAGGGGCTCAGATACGCAGTATTTT. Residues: CASSFLPPDRGSDTQYF.

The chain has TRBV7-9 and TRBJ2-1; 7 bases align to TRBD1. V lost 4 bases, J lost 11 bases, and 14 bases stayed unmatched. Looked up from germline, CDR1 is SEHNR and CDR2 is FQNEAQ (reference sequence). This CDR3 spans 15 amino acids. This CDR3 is CASSSEGQVWGKQFF. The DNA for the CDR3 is TGTGCCAGCAGCTCCGAAGGACAGGTCTGGGGCAAGCAGTTCTTC.

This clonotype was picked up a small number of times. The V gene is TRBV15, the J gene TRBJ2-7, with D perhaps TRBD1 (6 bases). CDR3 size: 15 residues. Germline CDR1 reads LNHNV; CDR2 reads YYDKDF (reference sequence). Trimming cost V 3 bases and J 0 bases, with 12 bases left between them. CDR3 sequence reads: CATSRRQVSSYEQYF. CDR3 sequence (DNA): TGTGCCACCAGCAGGAGACAGGTTAGCTCCTACGAGCAGTACTTC.

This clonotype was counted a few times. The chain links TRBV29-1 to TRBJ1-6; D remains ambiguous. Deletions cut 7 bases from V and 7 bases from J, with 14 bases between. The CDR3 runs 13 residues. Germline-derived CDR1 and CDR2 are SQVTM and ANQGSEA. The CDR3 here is CSAGEDPNSPLHF. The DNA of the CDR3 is TGCAGCGCCGGAGAGGACCCAAATTCACCCCTCCACTTT.

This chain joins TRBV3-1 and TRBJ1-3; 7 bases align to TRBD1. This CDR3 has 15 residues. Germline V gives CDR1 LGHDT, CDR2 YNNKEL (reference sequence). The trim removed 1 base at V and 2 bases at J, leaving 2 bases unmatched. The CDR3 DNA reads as TGTGCCAGCAGCCAAGCAGACAGGGCTGGAAACACCATATATTTT. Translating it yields CASSQADRAGNTIYF.

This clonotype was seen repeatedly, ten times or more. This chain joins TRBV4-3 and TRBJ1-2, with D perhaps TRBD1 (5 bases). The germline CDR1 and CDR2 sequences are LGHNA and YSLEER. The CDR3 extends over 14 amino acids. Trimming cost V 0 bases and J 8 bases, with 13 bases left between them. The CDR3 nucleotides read TGCGCCAGCAGCCAAGAGTTAGGGACTGTGGGCTACACCTTC. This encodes CASSQELGTVGYTF.

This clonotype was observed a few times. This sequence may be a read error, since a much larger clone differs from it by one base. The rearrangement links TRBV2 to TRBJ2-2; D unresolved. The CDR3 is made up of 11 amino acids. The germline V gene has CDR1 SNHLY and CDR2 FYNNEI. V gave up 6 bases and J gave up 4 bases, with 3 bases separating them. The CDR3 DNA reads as TGTGCCAGCAGCTTCACCGGGGAGCTGTTTTTT. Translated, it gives CASSFTGELFF.

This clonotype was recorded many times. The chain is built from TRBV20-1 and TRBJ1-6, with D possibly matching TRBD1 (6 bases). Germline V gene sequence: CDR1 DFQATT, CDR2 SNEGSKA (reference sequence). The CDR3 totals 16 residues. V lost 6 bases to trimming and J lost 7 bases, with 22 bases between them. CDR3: CSANTGTGLYNSPLHF. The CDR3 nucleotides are TGCAGTGCCAACACAGGGACGGGATTGTACAATTCACCCCTCCACTTT.

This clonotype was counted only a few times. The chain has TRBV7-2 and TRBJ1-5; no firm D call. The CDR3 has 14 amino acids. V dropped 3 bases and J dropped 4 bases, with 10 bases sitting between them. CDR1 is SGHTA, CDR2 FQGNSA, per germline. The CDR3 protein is CASSFIAANQPQHF. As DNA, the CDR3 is TGTGCCAGCAGCTTTATTGCGGCAAATCAGCCCCAGCATTTT.

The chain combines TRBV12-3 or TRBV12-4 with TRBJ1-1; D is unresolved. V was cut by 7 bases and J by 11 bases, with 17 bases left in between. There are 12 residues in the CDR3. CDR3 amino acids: CASTPGRNRAFF. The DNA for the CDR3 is TGTGCCAGCACCCCAGGTCGTAACCGGGCTTTCTTT.

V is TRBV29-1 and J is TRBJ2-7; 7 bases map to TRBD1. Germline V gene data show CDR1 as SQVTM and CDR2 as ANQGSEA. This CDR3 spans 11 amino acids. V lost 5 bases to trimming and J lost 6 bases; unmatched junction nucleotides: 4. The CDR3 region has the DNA TGCAGCGTTAGACAGGGTTTCGAGCAGTACTTC. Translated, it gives CSVRQGFEQYF.

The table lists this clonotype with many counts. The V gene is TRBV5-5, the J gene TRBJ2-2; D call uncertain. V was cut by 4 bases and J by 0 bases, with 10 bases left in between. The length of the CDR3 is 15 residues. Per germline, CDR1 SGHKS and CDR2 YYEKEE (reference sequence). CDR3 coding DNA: TGTGCCAGCAGCCCCGGGCCCACGAACACCGGGGAGCTGTTTTTT. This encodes CASSPGPTNTGELFF. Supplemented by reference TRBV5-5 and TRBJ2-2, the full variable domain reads DAGVTQSPTHLIKTRGQQVTLRCSPISGHKSVSWYQQVLGQGPQFIFQYYEKEERGRGNFPDRFSARQFPNYSSELNVNALLLGDSALYLCASSPGPTNTGELFFGEGSRLTVL.

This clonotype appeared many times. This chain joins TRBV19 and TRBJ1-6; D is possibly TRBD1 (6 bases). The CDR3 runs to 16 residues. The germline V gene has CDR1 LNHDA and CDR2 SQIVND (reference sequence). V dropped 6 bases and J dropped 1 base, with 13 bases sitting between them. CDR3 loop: CASRRQETSYNSPLHF. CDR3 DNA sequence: TGTGCCAGTAGGCGACAGGAGACGTCCTATAATTCACCCCTCCACTTT.

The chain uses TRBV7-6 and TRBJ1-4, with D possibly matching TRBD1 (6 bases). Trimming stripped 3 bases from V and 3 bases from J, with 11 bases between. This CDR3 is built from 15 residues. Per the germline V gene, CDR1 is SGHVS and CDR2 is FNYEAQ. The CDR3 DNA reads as TGTGCCAGCAGCTTCCGGGGGCTGCCTAATGAAAAACTGTTTTTT. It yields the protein CASSFRGLPNEKLFF. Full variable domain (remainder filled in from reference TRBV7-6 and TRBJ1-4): GAGVSQSPRYKVTKRGQDVALRCDPISGHVSLYWYRQALGQGPEFLTYFNYEAQQDKSGLPNDRFSAERPEGSISTLTIQRTEQRDSAMYRCASSFRGLPNEKLFFGSGTQLSVL.

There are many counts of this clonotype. The CDR3 DNA follows: TGTGCCAGCACCAGGGAGACACCTAACTATGGCTACACCTTC. Translated, it gives CASTRETPNYGYTF. The J gene is TRBJ1-2, the V gene TRBV9; the D gene is possibly TRBD1 (5 bases). This CDR3 has 14 residues. The germline V gene encodes CDR1 SGDLS and CDR2 YYNGEE. Trimming took off 6 bases at V and 0 bases at J, with 12 bases between the two ends.

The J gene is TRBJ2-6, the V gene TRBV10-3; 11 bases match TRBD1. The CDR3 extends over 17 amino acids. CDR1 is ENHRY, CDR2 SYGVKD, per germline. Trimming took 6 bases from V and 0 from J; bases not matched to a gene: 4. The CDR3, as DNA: TGTGCCATCAGAGAAGGGACAGGGGGCTCTGGGGCCAACGTCCTGACTTTC. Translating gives CAIREGTGGSGANVLTF.

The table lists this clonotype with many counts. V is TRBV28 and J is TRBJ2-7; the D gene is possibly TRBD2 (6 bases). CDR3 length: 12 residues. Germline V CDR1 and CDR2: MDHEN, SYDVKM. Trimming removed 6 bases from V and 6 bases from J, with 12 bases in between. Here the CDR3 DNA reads TGTGCCAGCAGATCCGGGAGCATCGAGCAGTACTTC. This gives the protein CASRSGSIEQYF.

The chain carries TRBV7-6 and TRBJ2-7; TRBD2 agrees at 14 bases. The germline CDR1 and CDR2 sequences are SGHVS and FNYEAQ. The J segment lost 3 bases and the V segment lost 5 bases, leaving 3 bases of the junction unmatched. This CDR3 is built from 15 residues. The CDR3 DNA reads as TGTGCCAGCAGCCCGACTAGCGGGGGGGACTACGAGCAGTACTTC. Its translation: CASSPTSGGDYEQYF.

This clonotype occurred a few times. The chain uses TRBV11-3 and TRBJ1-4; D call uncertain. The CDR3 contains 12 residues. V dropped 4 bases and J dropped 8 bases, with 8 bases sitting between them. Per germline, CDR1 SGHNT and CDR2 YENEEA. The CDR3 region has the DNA TGTGCCAGCAGCTCAATGAGGGAAAAACTGTTTTTT. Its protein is CASSSMREKLFF.

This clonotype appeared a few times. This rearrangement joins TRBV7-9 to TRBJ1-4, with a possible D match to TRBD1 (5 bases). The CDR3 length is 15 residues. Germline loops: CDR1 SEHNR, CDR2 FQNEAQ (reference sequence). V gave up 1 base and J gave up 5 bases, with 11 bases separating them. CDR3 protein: CASSLGGDPNEKLFF. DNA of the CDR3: TGTGCCAGCAGCTTAGGGGGGGATCCCAATGAAAAACTGTTTTTT.

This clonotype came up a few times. The CDR3 reads CASSSASGGSNVLTF. The CDR3 DNA is TGTGCCAGCAGTTCGGCTAGCGGGGGGAGCAACGTCCTGACTTTC. V usage is TRBV2 and J usage is TRBJ2-6; TRBD2 matches at 11 bases. V gave up 5 bases and J gave up 9 bases; unmatched junction bases: 6. Germline CDR1 and CDR2: SNHLY and FYNNEI. The CDR3 extends over 15 amino acids.

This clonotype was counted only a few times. The CDR3 region has the DNA TGCGCCAGCAGCCAAGAGGTCTACAATGAGCAGTTCTTC. Translated: CASSQEVYNEQFF. This chain links TRBV4-3 with TRBJ2-1, with D unclear. With 0 bases removed from V and 3 bases from J, the gap between germline ends came to 3 bases. CDR3 length equals 13 residues. CDR1 and CDR2 (germline): LGHNA, YSLEER.